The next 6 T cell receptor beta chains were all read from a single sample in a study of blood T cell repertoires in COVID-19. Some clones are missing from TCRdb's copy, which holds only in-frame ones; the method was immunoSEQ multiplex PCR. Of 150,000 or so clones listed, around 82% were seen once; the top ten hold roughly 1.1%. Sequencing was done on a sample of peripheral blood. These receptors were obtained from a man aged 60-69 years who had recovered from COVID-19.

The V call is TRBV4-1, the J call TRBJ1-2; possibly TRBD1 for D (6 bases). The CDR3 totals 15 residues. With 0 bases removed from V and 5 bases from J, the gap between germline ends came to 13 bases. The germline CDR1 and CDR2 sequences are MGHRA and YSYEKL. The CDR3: CASSQDDETGYGYTF. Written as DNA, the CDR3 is TGCGCCAGCAGCCAAGATGATGAGACAGGATATGGCTACACCTTC.

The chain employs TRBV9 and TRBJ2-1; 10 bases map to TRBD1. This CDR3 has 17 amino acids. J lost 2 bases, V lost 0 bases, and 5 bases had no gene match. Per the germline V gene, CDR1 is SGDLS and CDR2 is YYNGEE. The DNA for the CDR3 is TGTGCCAGCAGCGTAGCCCCGGACAGGGGGACCTACAATGAGCAGTTCTTC. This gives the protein CASSVAPDRGTYNEQFF.

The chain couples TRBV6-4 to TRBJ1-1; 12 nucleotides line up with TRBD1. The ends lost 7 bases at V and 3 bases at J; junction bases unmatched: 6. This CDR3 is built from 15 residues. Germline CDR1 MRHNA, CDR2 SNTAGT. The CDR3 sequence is CASKSGTGGYTEAFF. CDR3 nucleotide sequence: TGTGCCAGCAAATCAGGGACAGGGGGCTACACTGAAGCTTTCTTT.

DNA of the CDR3: TGTGCCAGCAGCCAATCACAGGGTCGTGAAGCTTTCTTT. Translated: CASSQSQGREAFF. The J gene is TRBJ1-1, the V gene TRBV11-2; tentative D call: TRBD1 (6 bases). V lost 5 bases and J lost 7, with 14 bases in between. Germline CDR1 and CDR2: SGHAT and FQNNGV. This CDR3 has 13 residues. Drawing the rest from reference TRBV11-2 and TRBJ1-1, the complete variable domain is EAGVAQSPRYKIIEKRQSVAFWCNPISGHATLYWYQQILGQGPKLLIQFQNNGVVDDSQLPKDRFSAERLKGVDSTLKIQPAKLEDSAVYLCASSQSQGREAFFGQGTRLTVV.

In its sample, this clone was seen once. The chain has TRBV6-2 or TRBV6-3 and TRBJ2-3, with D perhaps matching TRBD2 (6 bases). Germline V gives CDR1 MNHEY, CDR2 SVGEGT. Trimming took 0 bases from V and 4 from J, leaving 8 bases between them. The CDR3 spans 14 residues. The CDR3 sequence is CASSYSLASDTQYF. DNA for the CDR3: TGTGCCAGCAGTTACTCCCTAGCGTCAGATACGCAGTATTTT.

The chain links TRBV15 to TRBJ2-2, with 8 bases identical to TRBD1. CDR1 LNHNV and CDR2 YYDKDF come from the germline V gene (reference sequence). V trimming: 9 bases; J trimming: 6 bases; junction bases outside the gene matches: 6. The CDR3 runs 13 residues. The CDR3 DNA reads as TGTGCCACGACAGGGGTCGATCCCGGGGAGCTGTTTTTT. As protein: CATTGVDPGELFF. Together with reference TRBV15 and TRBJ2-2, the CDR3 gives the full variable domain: DAMVIQNPRYQVTQFGKPVTLSCSQTLNHNVMYWYQQKSSQAPKLLFHYYDKDFNNEADTPDNFQSRRPNTSFCFLDIRSPGLGDTAMYLCATTGVDPGELFFGEGSRLTVL.